These 15 T cell receptor beta chains were sequenced from one sample in a study of radiation and T cells in renal cell carcinoma. The table came from immunoSEQ multiplex PCR; TCRdb's copy has only in-frame clones and leaves some out. The sample gives approximately 83,000 clones, over 80% of which show up once; 9.4% is in the top ten. Regarding time point: blood 4 weeks post-SBRT, at nephrectomy. As for treatment: 15 Gy SBRT to primary tumor, nephrectomy 4 weeks later. Source: blood, taken from a patient whose treatment included radiotherapy and nephrectomy. All receptors come from a man aged 50-60 years with renal cell carcinoma.

The V and J genes are TRBV29-1 and TRBJ2-6; maybe TRBD1 (6 bases). The germline V gene encodes CDR1 SQVTM and CDR2 ANQGSEA. V dropped 6 bases and J dropped 2 bases, with 11 bases sitting between them. The length of the CDR3 is 14 residues. The CDR3 DNA reads TGCAGCGTCAAAAACAGGGCTGGGGCCAACGTCCTGACTTTC. Protein sequence: CSVKNRAGANVLTF. Full variable domain (remainder filled in from reference TRBV29-1 and TRBJ2-6): SAVISQKPSRDICQRGTSLTIQCQVDSQVTMMFWYRQQPGQSLTLIATANQGSEATYESGFVIDKFPISRPNLTFSTLTVSNMSPEDSSIYLCSVKNRAGANVLTFGAGSRLTVL.

The CDR3 spells CAISWSGLNHEQYF. The CDR3 nucleotides read TGTGCCATCTCCTGGTCCGGGCTTAATCACGAGCAGTACTTC. The rearrangement uses TRBV6-1 and TRBJ2-7; D call uncertain. The ends were cut back, 10 bases at V and 5 bases at J, with 21 bases in the middle. Germline V lookup: CDR1 MNHNS, CDR2 SASEGT. There are 14 residues in the CDR3.

The rearrangement links TRBV7-2 to TRBJ2-1, with D uncertain. The CDR3 totals 11 residues. The V gene's germline CDR1 is SGHTA and CDR2 FQGNSA. V lost 3 bases and J lost 7, with 4 bases in between. CDR3 protein: CASSFWNEQFF. CDR3 nucleotides: TGTGCCAGCAGCTTTTGGAATGAGCAGTTCTTC.

Within the sample, this clone is medium-sized. The chain recombines TRBV19 with TRBJ1-1; unclear D gene. With 1 base removed from V and 0 bases from J, the gap between germline ends came to 15 bases. This CDR3 is built from 17 residues. Germline CDR1 and CDR2: LNHDA and SQIVND (reference sequence). Here the CDR3 reads CASSIGLGSYMNTEAFF. The DNA for the CDR3 is TGTGCCAGTAGTATAGGTTTGGGCAGCTACATGAACACTGAAGCTTTCTTT.

This clone was seen only a few times. The same CDR3 also results from other DNA sequences found in this sample. J is TRBJ2-1 and V is TRBV9; D gene uncertain. The CDR3 has 14 amino acids. Trimming removed 0 bases from V and 2 bases from J, with 6 bases in between. CDR1 and CDR2 (germline): SGDLS, YYNGEE. CDR3 residues: CASSVGGTYNEQFF. The CDR3 nucleotides are TGTGCCAGCAGCGTAGGGGGAACCTACAATGAGCAGTTCTTC.

The chain couples TRBV19 to TRBJ2-3; 8 nucleotides align to TRBD2. With V trimmed by 1 base and J by 3 bases, 6 bases remained unmatched. CDR1 and CDR2 from the germline V gene are LNHDA and SQIVND (reference sequence). The CDR3 is 16 residues long. CDR3 sequence: CASSIGGAGATDTQYF. DNA of the CDR3: TGTGCCAGTAGTATAGGTGGAGCGGGAGCGACAGATACGCAGTATTTT. The whole variable domain, filled in from reference TRBV19 and TRBJ2-3, reads DGGITQSPKYLFRKEGQNVTLSCEQNLNHDAMYWYRQDPGQGLRLIYYSQIVNDFQKGDIAEGYSVSREKKESFPLTVTSAQKNPTAFYLCASSIGGAGATDTQYFGPGTRLTVL.

J is TRBJ2-3 and V is TRBV2; TRBD2 matches 9 bases. Trimming removed 10 bases from V and 0 bases from J; junction bases left unmatched: 14. The CDR3 extends over 17 amino acids. The germline CDR1 and CDR2 sequences are SNHLY and FYNNEI. This chain's CDR3 is CATEGGPTSGSTDTQYF. The CDR3 region has the DNA TGTGCCACCGAGGGGGGGCCTACTAGCGGGAGCACAGATACGCAGTATTTT.

The chain links TRBV2 to TRBJ2-7; 16 bases align to TRBD2. The CDR3 length is 16 residues. Germline CDR1 and CDR2: SNHLY and FYNNEI. V shed 4 bases and J 7 bases; nucleotides not matched to a gene: 7. CDR3 residues: CASSGGLAGGPVEQYF. In nucleotides, the CDR3 is TGTGCCAGCAGTGGGGGACTAGCGGGAGGGCCGGTAGAGCAGTACTTC. Drawing the rest from reference TRBV2 and TRBJ2-7, the complete variable domain is EPEVTQTPSHQVTQMGQEVILRCVPISNHLYFYWYRQILGQKVEFLVSFYNNEISEKSEIFDDQFSVERPDGSNFTLKIRSTKLEDSAMYFCASSGGLAGGPVEQYFGPGTRLTVT.

The genes are TRBV5-1 and TRBJ1-1; D is unresolved. The CDR3 is 14 residues long. V was cut by 4 bases and J by 2 bases, with 12 bases left in between. Germline V gene sequence: CDR1 SGHRS, CDR2 YFSETQ. CDR3 residues: CASSRDMANTEAFF. The CDR3, as DNA: TGCGCCAGCAGCCGCGACATGGCTAACACTGAAGCTTTCTTT.

The chain employs TRBV2 and TRBJ1-3, with TRBD1 matching 9 bases. V shed 9 bases, J shed 4 bases, and the junction held 16 bases outside the gene matches. The CDR3 sequence is 17 residues long. From germline, CDR1 is SNHLY and CDR2 FYNNEI. The CDR3 sequence is CARTRRGQGDRGNTIYF. Written as DNA, the CDR3 is TGTGCCAGAACGAGAAGGGGACAGGGAGACCGGGGAAACACCATATATTTT. The full variable domain, completed using reference TRBV2 and TRBJ1-3, is EPEVTQTPSHQVTQMGQEVILRCVPISNHLYFYWYRQILGQKVEFLVSFYNNEISEKSEIFDDQFSVERPDGSNFTLKIRSTKLEDSAMYFCARTRRGQGDRGNTIYFGEGSWLTVV.

DNA of the CDR3: TGTGCCAGCAGCCCCCGGGACGGAGAGACCCAGTACTTC. It is translated as CASSPRDGETQYF. The chain recombines TRBV11-2 with TRBJ2-5, with D tentatively TRBD1 or TRBD2 (5 bases each). CDR1 is SGHAT, CDR2 FQNNGV, per germline. The CDR3 loop spans 13 amino acids. The V and J ends lost 5 bases and 4 bases respectively, with 11 bases between them.

The chain recombines TRBV27 with TRBJ2-1, with D hard to call. CDR1 and CDR2 from the germline V gene are MNHEY and SMNVEV (reference sequence). This CDR3 contains 13 residues. V lost 0 bases and J 13 bases, leaving 13 bases between the germline ends. As DNA, the CDR3 is TGTGCCAGCAGTTTATCGAGAGAGTACTCTCAGTTCTTC. It specifies CASSLSREYSQFF.

This clone is a singleton in its sample. CDR3 sequence: CASSPTWAGSYNEQFF. The CDR3 nucleotides read TGTGCCAGCAGCCCAACGTGGGCGGGAAGTTACAATGAGCAGTTCTTC. The gene calls are TRBV7-9 and TRBJ2-1; possibly TRBD2 for D (6 bases). CDR1 SEHNR and CDR2 FQNEAQ come from the germline V gene (reference sequence). Trimming removed 5 bases at V and 4 bases at J, with 18 bases between. The CDR3 totals 16 residues.

The chain combines TRBV11-3 with TRBJ2-7, with TRBD1 as a possible D gene (5 bases). The CDR3 runs to 14 residues. With 1 base removed from V and 1 base from J, the gap between germline ends came to 8 bases. The germline V gene has CDR1 SGHNT and CDR2 YENEEA. DNA for the CDR3: TGTGCCAGCAGCTTAGGACAGTCTTCCTACGAGCAGTACTTC. Translating it yields CASSLGQSSYEQYF.

In this sample, this clone turned up once. The genes are TRBV10-3 and TRBJ2-1; D tentatively fits TRBD1 or TRBD2 (6 bases each). Between the trimmed V and J ends, which lost 0 bases and 4 bases, there was a span of 16 bases. CDR1 ENHRY and CDR2 SYGVKD come from the germline V gene. The CDR3 is made up of 17 amino acids. In DNA, the CDR3 is TGTGCCATCAGTGAGTCTAGTGGGGGGCTGGGGTACAATGAGCAGTTCTTC. It encodes CAISESSGGLGYNEQFF.